These 29 T cell receptor beta chains came from one sample sequenced in a study of T-cell memory formation after mild COVID-19. TCRdb fed the 5' RACE reads into MiXCR, producing one record per CDR3 protein. The top ten hold 20% to 25% of the sample, which has approximately 400,000 distinct CDR3 sequences, about a sixth seen once. The sequencing sample was made of PBMCs or a T cell subset sorted from them (not recorded which). The receptors come from a man aged 18 to 29 who had mild COVID-19 (a few samples of this study predate the infection). Cell type and time point are not known.

A remark on this clonotype: An end of the junction does not agree with germline; a read error may underlie this. The chain employs TRBV7-2 and TRBJ1-1; D not resolved. This CDR3 spans 15 amino acids. The germline V gene encodes CDR1 SGHTA and CDR2 FQGNSA. For the CDR3, the DNA is TGTGCCAGCAGCTTATCTTTGTCCCACAACACTGAAGTTTTCTTT. This translates into CASSLSLSHNTEVFF. The full variable domain, completed using reference TRBV7-2 and TRBJ1-1, is GAGVSQSPSNKVTEKGKDVELRCDPISGHTALYWYRQSLGQGLEFLIYFQGNSAPDKSGLPSDRFSAERTGGSVSTLTIQRTQQEDSAVYLCASSLSLSHNTEVFFGQGTRLTVV.

This chain links TRBV7-8 with TRBJ1-1; 8 bases fit TRBD1. The CDR3 loop spans 15 amino acids. In germline, CDR1 is SGHVS, CDR2 FQNEAQ. The J segment lost 0 bases and the V segment lost 5 bases, leaving 5 bases of the junction unmatched. In nucleotides, the CDR3 is TGTGCCAGCAGCCGAGGACAGGGAATGAACACTGAAGCTTTCTTT. Protein: CASSRGQGMNTEAFF.

The chain carries TRBV5-6 and TRBJ1-3; D not resolved. The CDR3 is 13 residues long. Germline V CDR1 and CDR2: SGHDT, YYEEEE. Trimming stripped 4 bases from V and 6 bases from J, with 11 bases between. The CDR3 DNA sequence: TGTGCCAGCAGCGCCACAGTGACAAACACCATATATTTT. It yields the protein CASSATVTNTIYF.

The V gene is TRBV7-2, the J gene TRBJ2-1; 8 nucleotides line up with TRBD1. Germline CDR1 is SGHTA and CDR2 is FQGNSA. The CDR3 covers 14 residues. Trimming at V came to 5 bases and at J to 5 bases, leaving 5 bases not matched to a gene. Here the CDR3 reads CASSGQGLDNEQFF. The DNA for the CDR3 is TGTGCCAGCAGCGGACAGGGATTGGACAATGAGCAGTTCTTC.

CDR3 protein: CASSLRPSGQWGSETQYF. CDR3 bases: TGTGCCAGCAGCTTACGGCCCTCGGGACAGTGGGGGTCAGAGACCCAGTACTTC. The chain joins TRBV7-8 to TRBJ2-5; TRBD1 matches at 7 bases. The J segment lost 4 bases and the V segment lost 2 bases, leaving 16 bases of the junction unmatched. The CDR3 is made up of 18 amino acids. CDR1 and CDR2 (germline): SGHVS, FQNEAQ.

This rearrangement joins TRBV5-1 to TRBJ2-3; D is unclear. The V gene's germline CDR1 is SGHRS and CDR2 YFSETQ. The CDR3 has 11 amino acids. The V end lost 3 bases, the J end lost 4 bases, and 3 bases lay between the germline ends. CDR3 loop: CASSWSDTQYF. The CDR3 DNA sequence: TGCGCCAGCAGCTGGTCAGATACGCAGTATTTT.

This clonotype came up a few times. V and J are TRBV20-1 and TRBJ2-7; 11 positions agree with TRBD2. The V and J ends lost 3 bases and 4 bases, in that order; junction bases with no gene match: 5. Germline loops: CDR1 DFQATT, CDR2 SNEGSKA (reference sequence). The CDR3 is made up of 14 amino acids. CDR3 coding DNA: TGCAGTGCTAGTCCCCTAGCGGGGGGTTACGAGCAGTACTTC. Translating gives CSASPLAGGYEQYF.

The chain employs TRBV7-3 and TRBJ1-5; weak D call: TRBD1 (5 bases). V gave up 1 base and J gave up 7 bases, with 11 bases separating them. From germline, CDR1 is SGHTA and CDR2 FQGTGA. The CDR3 covers 14 residues. Here the CDR3 DNA reads TGTGCCAGCAGCTTAATGTCCAGGGAACAGCCCCAGCATTTT. This translates into CASSLMSREQPQHF.

This clonotype was seen a handful of times. The CDR3, as DNA: TGTGCCAGCAGCCAACAGGGACAGGGGAATTCACCCCTCCACTTT. Amino acids: CASSQQGQGNSPLHF. The chain couples TRBV7-2 to TRBJ1-6; 10 nucleotides agree with TRBD1. The CDR3 sequence is 15 residues long. J lost 7 bases, V lost 5 bases, and 5 bases had no gene match. CDR1 is SGHTA, CDR2 FQGNSA, per germline.

This clonotype was counted between two and nine times. This sequence joins TRBV7-9 and TRBJ2-6; TRBD1 aligns across 9 bases. This CDR3 is built from 21 residues. Germline V gene lookup returns CDR1 SEHNR and CDR2 FQNEAQ (reference sequence). With 1 base clipped from V and 0 bases from J, the junction kept 13 bases outside the gene matches. CDR3 amino acids: CASSLGAPRTGVFSGANVLTF. In DNA, the CDR3 is TGTGCCAGCAGCTTAGGGGCCCCTAGGACAGGGGTCTTCTCTGGGGCCAACGTCCTGACTTTC.

This clonotype was seen more than once but under ten times. This rearrangement joins TRBV4-3 to TRBJ2-3, with D tentatively TRBD1 or TRBD2 (5 bases each). Germline V gives CDR1 LGHNA, CDR2 YSLEER. The CDR3 covers 15 residues. Trimming took 1 base from V and 8 from J, leaving 16 bases between them. This CDR3 reads CASSQAGAPPATQYF. The DNA for the CDR3 is TGCGCCAGCAGCCAAGCCGGGGCTCCTCCCGCTACGCAGTATTTT.

The genes are TRBV18 and TRBJ2-5, with 11 nucleotides matching TRBD2. Germline values: CDR1 KGHSH, CDR2 LQKENI. J was trimmed by 0 bases and V by 3 bases; bases with no gene match: 9. CDR3 length: 18 residues. The DNA for the CDR3 is TGTGCCAGCTCACCTGACAATAGACTAGCGGGGTACCAAGAGACCCAGTACTTC. Translated, it gives CASSPDNRLAGYQETQYF.

J is TRBJ2-1 and V is TRBV5-1; 12 bases agree with TRBD2. This CDR3 comprises 16 residues. Unmatched junction bases numbered 1, after V lost 0 bases and J lost 3 bases. In germline, CDR1 is SGHRS, CDR2 YFSETQ. This CDR3 reads CASSLGGLAGYNEQFF. CDR3 coding DNA: TGCGCCAGCAGCTTGGGGGGACTAGCGGGCTACAATGAGCAGTTCTTC.

There are a few counts of this clonotype. This chain links TRBV3-1 with TRBJ1-3; D not certain. Trimming left V 0 bases short and J 0 bases short, with 9 bases between. Germline V lookup: CDR1 LGHDT, CDR2 YNNKEL (reference sequence). This CDR3 is built from 16 residues. The CDR3 bases are TGTGCCAGCAGCCAAGATATCGCCGTCTCTGGAAACACCATATATTTT. This sequence encodes CASSQDIAVSGNTIYF.

This clonotype came up a few times. This sequence joins TRBV6-5 and TRBJ2-3, with 11 bases fitting TRBD1. V dropped 4 bases and J dropped 1; count of bases not matched to a gene: 7. The germline V gene encodes CDR1 MNHEY and CDR2 SVGAGI. The CDR3 length is 17 residues. The CDR3 protein is CASSFPGQGEGTDTQYF. CDR3 DNA sequence: TGTGCCAGCAGTTTTCCGGGACAGGGGGAAGGCACAGATACGCAGTATTTT.

This clonotype was seen many times. This sequence joins TRBV5-1 and TRBJ2-2, with TRBD1 matching over 8 bases. With 3 bases clipped from V and 2 bases from J, the junction kept 3 bases outside the gene matches. This CDR3 is 15 amino acids long. Germline V gives CDR1 SGHRS, CDR2 YFSETQ. The CDR3 region has the DNA TGCGCCAGCAGCTCGACAGGGGTCAACACCGGGGAGCTGTTTTTT. Translation: CASSSTGVNTGELFF. Combining the CDR3 with reference TRBV5-1 and TRBJ2-2 gives the whole variable domain KAGVTQTPRYLIKTRGQQVTLSCSPISGHRSVSWYQQTPGQGLQFLFEYFSETQRNKGNFPGRFSGRQFSNSRSEMNVSTLELGDSALYLCASSSTGVNTGELFFGEGSRLTVL.

This clonotype was recorded a few times. V usage is TRBV15 and J usage is TRBJ2-1; TRBD1 matches at 9 bases. CDR3 length: 16 residues. The V segment lost 1 base and the J segment 5 bases; nucleotides outside the gene matches: 6. The germline gives CDR1 LNHNV, CDR2 YYDKDF (reference sequence). CDR3 sequence reads: CATSRARDRDNNEQFF. The CDR3 DNA follows: TGTGCCACCAGCAGAGCCCGGGACAGGGACAACAATGAGCAGTTCTTC.

This chain uses TRBV3-1 with TRBJ2-1; tentative D call: TRBD2 (5 bases). V was cut by 3 bases and J by 8 bases, with 14 bases left in between. In germline, CDR1 is LGHDT, CDR2 YNNKEL (reference sequence). The CDR3 is 14 amino acids. CDR3 residues: CASSQHEGRDEQFF. CDR3 nucleotide sequence: TGTGCCAGCAGCCAGCACGAGGGTAGGGATGAGCAGTTCTTC.

The CDR3 sequence is CASSVFYEQYV. The CDR3 bases are TGTGCCAGCAGTGTTTTCTACGAGCAGTACGTC. The V gene is TRBV2, the J gene TRBJ2-7; D is unresolved. Germline V gene lookup returns CDR1 SNHLY and CDR2 FYNNEI. CDR3 length: 11 residues. V was cut by 4 bases and J by 3 bases, with 4 bases left in between.

This sequence joins TRBV7-2 and TRBJ2-5, with D possibly TRBD1 on 6 matching bases. The germline V gene has CDR1 SGHTA and CDR2 FQGNSA. V lost 2 bases and J lost 5, with 18 bases in between. The length of the CDR3 is 16 residues. The CDR3 region is CASSLNSGARGETQYF. DNA of the CDR3: TGTGCCAGCAGCTTAAATTCAGGGGCTCGGGGTGAGACCCAGTACTTC.

This chain links TRBV19 with TRBJ2-2; 10 positions match TRBD2. Trimming took 7 bases from V and 4 from J; bases not matched to a gene: 9. CDR1 LNHDA and CDR2 SQIVND come from the germline V gene (reference sequence). The CDR3 is made up of 16 amino acids. CDR3 amino acids: CASTVAGGPSTGELFF. Written as DNA, the CDR3 is TGTGCCAGTACCGTAGCGGGGGGACCGAGCACCGGGGAGCTGTTTTTT.

This sequence joins TRBV7-9 and TRBJ1-1; 7 nucleotides agree with TRBD1. The CDR3 length is 15 residues. V was clipped by 3 bases and J by 0 bases; unmatched bases: 4. The V gene's germline CDR1 is SEHNR and CDR2 FQNEAQ (reference sequence). In DNA form, the CDR3 reads TGTGCCAGCAGCTTTTGGGACAGATTGAACACTGAAGCTTTCTTT. It yields the protein CASSFWDRLNTEAFF.

This clonotype was found many times. An end of the junction does not agree with germline; a read error may underlie this. J is TRBJ2-3 and V is TRBV7-7, with D possibly matching TRBD2 (7 bases). The germline gives CDR1 SSHAT, CDR2 FNYEAQ (reference sequence). The CDR3 sequence is 14 residues long. CDR3 loop: CASSLAGEGDTQYF. The CDR3 DNA reads as TGTGCTAGCAGCTTAGCAGGGGAGGGAGATACGCAGTATTTT. The full variable domain, its missing parts supplied by reference TRBV7-7 and TRBJ2-3, is GAGVSQSPRYKVTKRGQDVTLRCDPISSHATLYWYQQALGQGPEFLTYFNYEAQPDKSGLPSDRFSAERPEGSISTLTIQRTEQRDSAMYRCASSLAGEGDTQYFGPGTRLTVL.

This clonotype was observed a handful of times. The chain is built from TRBV6-1 and TRBJ2-2, with a weak D call TRBD2 (5 bases). CDR3 length: 16 residues. From germline, CDR1 is MNHNS and CDR2 SASEGT. Between the trimmed V and J ends, which lost 2 bases and 6 bases, there was a span of 16 bases. Here the CDR3 DNA reads TGTGCCAGCAGTGAAAAACCACGAGCGGTGGCCGGGGAGCTGTTTTTT. Protein sequence: CASSEKPRAVAGELFF.

The chain carries TRBV10-3 and TRBJ2-1; D is perhaps TRBD2 (6 bases). This CDR3 region has 15 residues. Germline V gives CDR1 ENHRY, CDR2 SYGVKD. V was clipped by 2 bases and J by 7 bases, with 15 bases between them. CDR3 protein: CAISEGGTPANEQFF. DNA for the CDR3: TGTGCCATCAGTGAGGGCGGGACCCCCGCGAATGAGCAGTTCTTC.

The sample holds a few counts of this clonotype. The chain joins TRBV7-3 to TRBJ1-1, with D maybe TRBD1 (5 bases). The CDR3 loop spans 14 amino acids. Germline V gene sequence: CDR1 SGHTA, CDR2 FQGTGA. Between the trimmed V and J ends, which lost 3 bases and 4 bases, there was a span of 12 bases. Written as DNA, the CDR3 is TGTGCCAGCAGCTTGCGGGGGGAGGCCACTGAAGCTTTCTTT. Its translation is CASSLRGEATEAFF.

The J gene is TRBJ2-2, the V gene TRBV10-3; 7 bases are shared with TRBD2. Per germline, CDR1 ENHRY and CDR2 SYGVKD. The CDR3 has 15 residues. V dropped 5 bases and J dropped 2; count of bases not matched to a gene: 5. CDR3 residues: CAISREGLNTGELFF. CDR3 bases: TGTGCCATCAGTCGCGAGGGACTAAACACCGGGGAGCTGTTTTTT.

The chain couples TRBV7-6 to TRBJ2-1; 9 nucleotides agree with TRBD1. Germline CDR1 SGHVS, CDR2 FNYEAQ. With 5 bases clipped from V and 8 bases from J, the junction kept 22 bases outside the gene matches. CDR3 length: 19 amino acids. CDR3 amino acids: CASSPTPRTGVWWDDEQFF. For the CDR3, the DNA is TGTGCCAGCAGCCCCACCCCGAGGACAGGGGTTTGGTGGGATGATGAGCAGTTCTTC. The variable domain in full, with the rest retrieved from reference TRBV7-6 and TRBJ2-1, is GAGVSQSPRYKVTKRGQDVALRCDPISGHVSLYWYRQALGQGPEFLTYFNYEAQQDKSGLPNDRFSAERPEGSISTLTIQRTEQRDSAMYRCASSPTPRTGVWWDDEQFFGPGTRLTVL.

This clonotype appeared a few times. The gene calls are TRBV7-3 and TRBJ2-6, with D tentatively TRBD1 or TRBD2 (6 bases each). Trimming stripped 8 bases from V and 1 base from J, with 9 bases between. Germline V gives CDR1 SGHTA, CDR2 FQGTGA. The CDR3 runs to 14 residues. CDR3 coding DNA: TGTGCCAGCGGGGGGCCGTCTGGGGCCAACGTCCTGACTTTC. Its translation: CASGGPSGANVLTF.